The 3 T cell receptor beta chains given below trace back to one sample, sequenced in a study of blood T cell repertoires in COVID-19. Produced via immunoSEQ multiplex PCR; TCRdb's table is partial and in-frame only. This sample yields roughly 110,000 clones, of which approximately 84% are seen a single time; around 15% belongs to the top ten. The sequencing input was peripheral blood. The receptors were gathered from a woman aged 60-70 years with acute or convalescent COVID-19.

CDR3 amino acids: CASSLRRGGRPWTDTQYF. DNA for the CDR3: TGTGCCAGCAGCCTAAGGCGCGGCGGGAGGCCTTGGACAGATACGCAGTATTTT. J is TRBJ2-3 and V is TRBV13; 8 positions agree with TRBD2. Germline CDR1 and CDR2: PRHDT and FYEKMQ (reference sequence). Trimming removed 5 bases from V and 3 bases from J; junction bases left unmatched: 16. This CDR3 is 18 amino acids long.

The chain links TRBV11-1 to TRBJ2-5; D possibly corresponds to TRBD2 (6 bases). The CDR3 length is 17 residues. V lost 0 bases to trimming and J lost 9 bases, with 23 bases between them. Per germline, CDR1 SGHAT and CDR2 FQDESV (reference sequence). The CDR3 bases are TGTGCCAGCAGCTTAGCCCCGGGGGTCTCAAAACGGGGCGCCCAGTACTTC. This gives the protein CASSLAPGVSKRGAQYF.

The chain joins TRBV19 to TRBJ1-2; 8 bases line up with TRBD1. This CDR3 has 13 amino acids. The V gene's germline CDR1 is LNHDA and CDR2 SQIVND (reference sequence). V lost 5 bases and J lost 6; bases outside the gene matches: 5. In DNA, the CDR3 is TGTGCCAGTAGTCAGCAGGGGGCGGATGGCTACACCTTC. Protein: CASSQQGADGYTF. Complete variable domain (other parts from reference TRBV19 and TRBJ1-2): DGGITQSPKYLFRKEGQNVTLSCEQNLNHDAMYWYRQDPGQGLRLIYYSQIVNDFQKGDIAEGYSVSREKKESFPLTVTSAQKNPTAFYLCASSQQGADGYTFGSGTRLTVV.